This TCR beta chain appears in the sequencing data of a study of OX40 agonist ivuxolimab in advanced cancers. Whole-study context: Ivuxolimab, an agonist antibody against OX40 (CD134), was given to patients. At approximately 83% male, the cohort had a mean age of around 56 years, ranging from about 20 to 80. Whole-study findings and limits: CD8+ T cells (on average) carried more expanded clones than CD4+ T cells. Antigen specificity remained undetermined for the expanded peripheral T cells.

Assay used: immunoSEQ multiplex PCR; TCRdb lists only in-frame clones, some missing. The repertoire includes fewer than 95,000 clones, roughly four fifths of them detected once, and 6% to 8% sits in the top ten. The germline V gene has CDR1 SGHAT and CDR2 FQNNGV. V lost 1 base, J lost 5 bases, and 8 bases lay in between. CDR3 size: 13 residues. This clone occurred once. Antigen specificity is unknown. The TCR comes from an adult with an advanced solid tumor such as melanoma, head and neck, liver or kidney cancer. V usage is TRBV11-2 and J usage is TRBJ1-2; D unresolved. The source material was CD4+ or CD8+ T cells sorted from blood, sampled in a trial of the OX40 agonist ivuxolimab. The CDR3 protein is CASSLGVRYGYTF. CDR3 bases: TGTGCCAGCAGCTTAGGGGTTCGATATGGCTACACCTTC.